These T cell receptor beta chains were read from a single sample in a study of blood T cell repertoires in COVID-19. The method was immunoSEQ multiplex PCR; TCRdb's version includes in-frame clones alone and lacks a portion of them. The sample consists of 360,000 or so clones, approximately 89% of them appearing once. The sample taken for sequencing was peripheral blood. These receptors came from a woman in her sixties with COVID-19, enrolled during active disease. Both conserved end residues are part of each CDR3. The order of the fields is clone size, D gene, J gene, V gene, CDR3 DNA, CDR3 protein. A D gene is named only where the DNA matches it firmly. For some rows the clone size is stated as once, few or many, or as a class when expanded; others skip it.

>.|TRBD1|TRBJ1-5|TRBV19
TGTGCCAGTAGTATAAGGACAGGGTACAATCAGCCCCAGCATTTT
CASSIRTGYNQPQHF
>.|.|TRBJ2-1|TRBV5-1
TGCGCCAGCAGCTTGCAAGCAAGAGCCTCCTACAATGAGCAGTTCTTC
CASSLQARASYNEQFF
>.|TRBD2|TRBJ2-3|TRBV3-1/TRBV3-2
TGTGCCAGCAGCCAAGAGGCTAGCGGGAGCACAGATACGCAGTATTTT
CASSQEASGSTDTQYF
>.|TRBD1|TRBJ1-2|TRBV5-1
TGCGCCAGCAGCCCACAGGGGACAAATGGCTACACCTTC
CASSPQGTNGYTF
>.|TRBD2|TRBJ2-3|TRBV6-1
TGTGCCAGCAGTGACGGGACTAGCGGGGGAGATACGCAGTATTTT
CASSDGTSGGDTQYF
>.|.|TRBJ1-4|TRBV5-1
TGCGCCAGCAGCTTGGGCGGAGCTAATGAAAAACTGTTTTTT
CASSLGGANEKLFF
>.|.|TRBJ1-5|TRBV28
TGTGCCAGCAGTCCCCGGTCGGGCAATCAGCCCCAGCATTTT
CASSPRSGNQPQHF
>.|.|TRBJ1-2|TRBV19
TGTGCCAGTAGTATAGACAGGGACTATGGCTACACCTTC
CASSIDRDYGYTF
>.|TRBD1|TRBJ2-6|TRBV10-1
TGCGCCAGCAGTGAGGGACAGGGGGCAGGGGCCAACGTCCTGACTTTC
CASSEGQGAGANVLTF
>once|.|TRBJ2-7|TRBV7-3
TGTGCCAGCAGTCTAGTCAGGGGCGGCGAGCAGTACTTC
CASSLVRGGEQYF
>.|TRBD1|TRBJ1-1|TRBV27
TGTGCCAGCAGTGGGGACAGGGGCACTGAAGCTTTCTTT
CASSGDRGTEAFF
>.|.|TRBJ2-1|TRBV5-5
TGTGCCAGCAGCCCAAACAATGAGCAGTTCTTC
CASSPNNEQFF
>.|TRBD1|TRBJ1-1|TRBV3-1/TRBV3-2
TGTGCCAGCAGCCTTCGGGACAGGTCTACTGAAGCTTTCTTT
CASSLRDRSTEAFF
>.|TRBD1|TRBJ1-6|TRBV6-6
TGTGCCAGCAGTGGGACAGGGAGTTACCCCCTCCACTTT
CASSGTGSYPLHF
>.|TRBD1|TRBJ1-1|TRBV12-3/TRBV12-4
TGTGCCAGCAGGCGGGACAGGCTACAAGCTTTCTTT
CASRRDRLQAFF
>.|.|TRBJ1-1|TRBV2
TGTGCCAGCAGTGACCTGGCCAACACTGAAGCTTTCTTT
CASSDLANTEAFF
>.|.|TRBJ1-2|TRBV10-3
TGTGCCATCAGTGAGTCTGAGGGTCCCTTTCAAGGCTACACCTTC
CAISESEGPFQGYTF
>.|.|TRBJ1-1|TRBV7-3
TGTGCCAGCAGCTACTCCGGGGTCGATGAAGCTTTCTTT
CASSYSGVDEAFF
>.|.|TRBJ1-2|TRBV2
TGTGCCAGCAGTGTCGATAGCAACTATGGCTACACCTTC
CASSVDSNYGYTF
>.|.|TRBJ1-1|TRBV27
TGTGCCAGCAGAACTTTACAGGGGAACACTGAAGCTTTCTTT
CASRTLQGNTEAFF
>once|TRBD2|TRBJ2-3|TRBV9
TGTGCCAGCAGCGTATCACTAGCGGGAGATACGCAGTATTTT
CASSVSLAGDTQYF
>.|TRBD2|TRBJ2-3|TRBV4-2
TGTGCCAGCAGCCCCCCCGGGACTACCGACACAGATACGCAGTATTTT
CASSPPGTTDTDTQYF
>.|TRBD1|TRBJ1-1|TRBV7-9
TGTGCCAGCAGCCAAGACAGGGGCGGTTGGAACACTGAAGCTTTCTTT
CASSQDRGGWNTEAFF
>once|.|TRBJ1-4|TRBV5-1
TGCGCCAGCAGCTTTGGCAGGGGCGCAACTAATGAAAAACTGTTTTTT
CASSFGRGATNEKLFF
>.|TRBD1|TRBJ1-1|TRBV18
TGTGCCAGCTCACCACGACAGGGGGTCGACACTGAAGCTTTCTTT
CASSPRQGVDTEAFF
>.|TRBD2|TRBJ2-1|TRBV27
TGTGCCAGCAGGTCAGGCGGGGGGCCCAGCTCCTACAATGAGCAGTTCTTC
CASRSGGGPSSYNEQFF
>once|.|TRBJ1-1|TRBV18
TGTGCCAGCTCACCACTTACTTATGAAGCTTTCTTT
CASSPLTYEAFF
>.|TRBD1|TRBJ1-2|TRBV5-1
TGCGCCAGCAGCCCCCGGGGGACAGGGCAAAACTATGGCTACACCTTC
CASSPRGTGQNYGYTF
>.|TRBD1|TRBJ1-4|TRBV6-5
TGTGCCAGTAGACAGGGTTGGATCTTAAAACTGTTTTTT
CASRQGWILKLFF
>.|.|TRBJ1-6|TRBV5-1
TGCGCCAGCAGCACGGATGGGACACCCTTTAATTCACCCCTCCACTTT
CASSTDGTPFNSPLHF
>.|TRBD2|TRBJ2-6|TRBV28
TGTGCCAGCAGCCCGGCGGGGGGCACTGGGGCCAACGTCCTGACTTTC
CASSPAGGTGANVLTF
>.|.|TRBJ2-1|TRBV6-6
TGTGCCAGCGATACGGGGGTCTACAATGAGCAGTTCTTC
CASDTGVYNEQFF
>.|.|TRBJ1-2|TRBV2
TGTGCCAGCAGGACAGCAGCTAACTATGGCTACACCTTC
CASRTAANYGYTF
>few|.|TRBJ1-1|TRBV12-3/TRBV12-4
TGTGCCAGCGTCCGGGAAATCGGGACTGAAGCTTTCTTT
CASVREIGTEAFF
>.|.|TRBJ2-1|TRBV18
TGTGCCAGCTCACCGCGACAGACTTACAATGAGCAGTTCTTC
CASSPRQTYNEQFF
>once|.|TRBJ1-1|TRBV27
TGTGCCAGCAGTTTCGAAGGGTTCCCGGGGATGAACACTGAAGCTTTCTTT
CASSFEGFPGMNTEAFF
>few|.|TRBJ1-3|TRBV20-1
TGCAGTGCTAGTAGGCAGGCTGGAAACACCATATATTTT
CSASRQAGNTIYF
>.|.|TRBJ1-2|TRBV6-5
TGTGCCAGCGAACATCCTGAGGGTGGCTACACCTTC
CASEHPEGGYTF
>.|TRBD1|TRBJ2-7|TRBV27
TGTGCCAGCGGGGAGACAGGGAACGAGCAGTACTTC
CASGETGNEQYF
>.|.|TRBJ1-2|TRBV19
TGTGCCAGTAGTATTCTGGGCCATGGCTACACCTTC
CASSILGHGYTF
>.|.|TRBJ2-2|TRBV6-1
TGTGCCAGCAGTGATTACGGGACACGGCCCGGGGAGCTGTTTTTT
CASSDYGTRPGELFF
>.|.|TRBJ1-4|TRBV29-1
TGCAGCGTAGCGCGGGGGGGAAATGAAAAACTGTTTTTT
CSVARGGNEKLFF
>.|.|TRBJ1-4|TRBV18
TGTGCCAGCTCACCTCGAGATGCAACTAATGAAAAACTGTTTTTT
CASSPRDATNEKLFF
>.|TRBD1|TRBJ1-2|TRBV11-2
TGTGCCAGCAGCTCCTGGGGGGGGACAGGGACCTTAGGCTACACCTTC
CASSSWGGTGTLGYTF
>.|TRBD2|TRBJ2-1|TRBV4-1
TGCGCCAGCAGCCAAGACAGCGGGGGGGGGTTCTACAATGAGCAGTTCTTC
CASSQDSGGGFYNEQFF
>.|.|TRBJ1-1|TRBV29-1
TGCAGCGTTGAAGATCTGGGGCAGAACACTGAAGCTTTCTTT
CSVEDLGQNTEAFF
>.|.|TRBJ1-2|TRBV6-5
TGTGCCAGCAGAGCCTTGGACAGCCGGTATGGCTACACCTTC
CASRALDSRYGYTF
>.|TRBD1|TRBJ1-2|TRBV19
TGTGCCAGCGCAAAGACAGGGCTGGGCTATGGCTACACCTTC
CASAKTGLGYGYTF
>.|.|TRBJ2-5|TRBV27
TGTGCCAGCAGTCCCCGTAATAAAGAGACCCAGTACTTC
CASSPRNKETQYF